This T cell receptor (beta chain) was sequenced in a study of Tregs in tolerant kidney transplant recipients. The CDR3 runs to 17 residues. Trimming left V 1 base short and J 2 bases short, with 15 bases between. In germline, CDR1 is SGHNT, CDR2 YYREEE (reference sequence). TCRdb's table, derived via immunoSEQ multiplex PCR, lists solely in-frame clones and lacks some. The sample carries tens of thousands of clones, less than 90% recorded once. The sequenced sample consisted of CD4+ T cells from blood. The chain links TRBV5-4 to TRBJ2-2; D gene unclear. The origin of this receptor is a human donor in good health. Written as DNA, the CDR3 is TGTGCCAGCAGCTTGCAGTCCGGCCTTAAAAACACCGGGGAGCTGTTTTTT. Amino acids: CASSLQSGLKNTGELFF. The full variable domain, completed using reference TRBV5-4 and TRBJ2-2, is ETGVTQSPTHLIKTRGQQVTLRCSSQSGHNTVSWYQQALGQGPQFIFQYYREEENGRGNFPPRFSGLQFPNYSSELNVNALELDDSALYLCASSLQSGLKNTGELFFGEGSRLTVL.